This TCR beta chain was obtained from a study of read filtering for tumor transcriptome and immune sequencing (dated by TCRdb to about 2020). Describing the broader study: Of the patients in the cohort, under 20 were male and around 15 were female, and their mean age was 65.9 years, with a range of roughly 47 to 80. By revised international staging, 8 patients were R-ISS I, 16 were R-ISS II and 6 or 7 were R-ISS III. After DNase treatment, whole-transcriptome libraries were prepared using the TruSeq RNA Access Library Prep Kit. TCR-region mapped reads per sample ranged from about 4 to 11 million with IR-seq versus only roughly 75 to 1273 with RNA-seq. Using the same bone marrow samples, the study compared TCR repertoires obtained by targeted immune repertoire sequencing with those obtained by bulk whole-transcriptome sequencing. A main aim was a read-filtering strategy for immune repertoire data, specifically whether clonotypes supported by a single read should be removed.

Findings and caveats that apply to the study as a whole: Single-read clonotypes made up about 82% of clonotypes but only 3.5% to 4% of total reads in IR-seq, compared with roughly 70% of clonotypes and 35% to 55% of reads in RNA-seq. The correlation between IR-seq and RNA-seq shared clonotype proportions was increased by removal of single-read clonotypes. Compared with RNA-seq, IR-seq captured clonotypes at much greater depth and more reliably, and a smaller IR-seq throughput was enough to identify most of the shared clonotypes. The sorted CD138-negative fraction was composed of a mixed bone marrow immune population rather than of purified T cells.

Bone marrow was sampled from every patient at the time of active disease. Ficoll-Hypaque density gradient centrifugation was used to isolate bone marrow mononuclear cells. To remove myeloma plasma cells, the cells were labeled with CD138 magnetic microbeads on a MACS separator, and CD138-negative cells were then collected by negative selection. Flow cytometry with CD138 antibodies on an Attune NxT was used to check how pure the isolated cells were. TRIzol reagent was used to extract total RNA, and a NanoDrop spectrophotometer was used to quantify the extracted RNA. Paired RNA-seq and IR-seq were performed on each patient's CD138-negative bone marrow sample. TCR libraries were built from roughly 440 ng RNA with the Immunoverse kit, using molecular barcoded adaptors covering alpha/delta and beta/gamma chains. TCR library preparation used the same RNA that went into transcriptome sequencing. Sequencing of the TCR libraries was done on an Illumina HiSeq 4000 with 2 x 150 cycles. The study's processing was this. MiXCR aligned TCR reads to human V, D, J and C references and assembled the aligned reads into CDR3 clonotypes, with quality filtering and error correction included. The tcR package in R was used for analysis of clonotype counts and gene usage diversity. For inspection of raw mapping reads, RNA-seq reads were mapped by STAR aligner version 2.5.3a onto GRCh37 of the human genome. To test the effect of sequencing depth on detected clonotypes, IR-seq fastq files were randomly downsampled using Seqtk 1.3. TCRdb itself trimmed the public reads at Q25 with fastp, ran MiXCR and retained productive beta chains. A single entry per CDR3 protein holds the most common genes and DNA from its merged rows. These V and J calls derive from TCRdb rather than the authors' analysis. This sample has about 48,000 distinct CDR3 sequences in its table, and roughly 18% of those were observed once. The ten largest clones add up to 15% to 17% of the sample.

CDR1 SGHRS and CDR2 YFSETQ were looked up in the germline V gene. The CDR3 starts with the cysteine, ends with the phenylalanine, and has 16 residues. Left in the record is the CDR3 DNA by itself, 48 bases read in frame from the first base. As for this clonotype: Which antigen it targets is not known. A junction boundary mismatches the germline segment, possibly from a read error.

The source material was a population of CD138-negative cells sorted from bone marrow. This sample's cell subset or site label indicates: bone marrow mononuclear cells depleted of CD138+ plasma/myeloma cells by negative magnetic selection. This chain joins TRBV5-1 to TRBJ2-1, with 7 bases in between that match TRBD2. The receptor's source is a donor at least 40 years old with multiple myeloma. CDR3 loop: CASSLGAIGRYDDQFF. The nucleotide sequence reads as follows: TGCGCCAGCAGCTTGGGCGCTATCGGGAGGTACGATGATCAGTTCTTC.